This TCR beta chain was recovered during a study of blood T cell repertoires in COVID-19. Study overall: Sources were T cells, B-cell-depleted T cells, or PBMCs; the material itself was cDNA or gDNA.

This table comes from immunoSEQ multiplex PCR, and its TCRdb copy is limited to in-frame clones, with some not included. The sample shows 82,000 or so clones, roughly 91% of them seen only once. CDR3 length: 14 residues. The germline V gene encodes CDR1 MNHEY and CDR2 SVGAGI. V dropped 0 bases and J dropped 0 bases, with 6 bases sitting between them. Clinical history as reported by participants underpinned cohort assignment. The source material was PBMCs or T cells enriched from blood (not recorded which). The chain links TRBV6-5 to TRBJ2-7; D is possibly TRBD1 (6 bases). The receptor comes from a woman in her forties or fifties with acute COVID-19. The CDR3: CASSYSDSSYEQYF. CDR3 DNA sequence: TGTGCCAGCAGTTACTCGGACAGCTCCTACGAGCAGTACTTC.